This entry is about one T cell receptor (beta chain). Authors' methods: Using reference gene primer amplification, nucleated cell counts were estimated. Data came from immunoSEQ multiplex PCR; TCRdb stores just in-frame clones and leaves some out. V and J calls plus clone size are reproduced from that table; the DNA served to infer D and trimming. Among approximately 400,000 clones listed, just over 90% were seen once. This sample was taken from a study of blood T cell repertoires in COVID-19. Study at large: The study drew acute and convalescent COVID-19 samples from the United States, Italy and Spain.

J was trimmed by 7 bases and V by 4 bases; bases with no gene match: 4. This CDR3 region has 14 residues. Germline V gene sequence: CDR1 SGHNT, CDR2 YYREEE (reference sequence). Individuals drawn from some 25 US areas were roughly 18 to 95 years old. Someone with COVID-19 had been met by exposed participants within 2 weeks before study entry. The gene calls are TRBV5-4 and TRBJ1-4; 10 bases map to TRBD1. This TCR came from a woman in her forties who had been exposed to COVID-19. Sequencing was performed on PBMCs or T cells enriched from blood (not recorded which). For the CDR3, the DNA is TGTGCCAGCAGCCCCCGACAGGGGGCTGAAAAACTGTTTTTT. Its protein is CASSPRQGAEKLFF.